This passage covers 29 T cell receptor beta chains from one sample sequenced in a study of early T cells in non-severe SARS-CoV-2 infection. TCRdb recomputed calls from the 5' RACE reads with MiXCR, one row per CDR3 protein. The sample has about 97,000 distinct CDR3 sequences; around 10% are singletons. This specimen was whole blood, taken at baseline. Receptors were obtained from an adult who was a healthcare worker with PCR-confirmed SARS-CoV-2 infection or an uninfected control (not recorded which).

Only a few counts were recorded for this clonotype. The chain has TRBV7-9 and TRBJ2-4; possible D gene TRBD1, 6 bases. CDR3 size: 17 residues. Germline-derived CDR1 and CDR2 are SEHNR and FQNEAQ (reference sequence). The V and J ends lost 4 bases and 3 bases respectively, with 19 bases between them. The CDR3 protein is CASSYHTRGLGKNIQYF. CDR3 bases: TGTGCCAGCAGCTACCACACCAGGGGATTAGGCAAAAACATTCAGTACTTC.

This clonotype was recorded at least ten times. This rearrangement joins TRBV6-6 to TRBJ2-7, with 11 bases identical to TRBD2. Germline CDR1 reads MNHNY; CDR2 reads SVGAGI (reference sequence). The ends lost 5 bases at V and 6 bases at J; junction bases unmatched: 9. The CDR3 contains 15 residues. The CDR3, as DNA: TGTGCCAGCAGTCCATCCCCCCTAGCGGGAGGCGAGCAGTACTTC. The encoded protein is CASSPSPLAGGEQYF.

The sample holds a few counts of this clonotype. The V call is TRBV6-5, the J call TRBJ2-7; 7 positions agree with TRBD2. J gave up 2 bases and V 7 bases, and 8 bases lay outside the gene matches. This CDR3 is 14 amino acids long. Germline loops: CDR1 MNHEY, CDR2 SVGAGI. The CDR3 DNA reads TGTGCCAGCACCCAAAGCGGGACCGCCTACGAGCAGTACTTC. Translation: CASTQSGTAYEQYF.

This clonotype was seen more than once but under ten times. The DNA for the CDR3 is TGTGCCAGCAGTTCCGCCGACAGCAGGGACATTCAGTACTTC. It encodes CASSSADSRDIQYF. The chain carries TRBV6-6 and TRBJ2-4; maybe TRBD1 (5 bases). The CDR3 loop spans 14 amino acids. CDR1 is MNHNY and CDR2 is SVGAGI in the germline V gene (reference sequence). The V end lost 4 bases, the J end lost 8 bases, and 15 bases lay between the germline ends.

V is TRBV5-1 and J is TRBJ2-3, with a possible D match to TRBD2 (5 bases). CDR1 and CDR2 (germline): SGHRS, YFSETQ. The CDR3 has 14 amino acids. V dropped 0 bases and J dropped 5 bases, with 10 bases sitting between them. The DNA of the CDR3 is TGCGCCAGCAGCTTGGAGGTTGCGGGAGATACGCAGTATTTT. Translation: CASSLEVAGDTQYF.

In its sample, this clonotype was seen many times. The chain carries TRBV24-1 and TRBJ2-3, with 12 bases matching TRBD2. Trimming cost V 2 bases and J 3 bases; bases outside gene matches: 2. CDR1 and CDR2 (germline): KGHDR, SFDVKD. This CDR3 is 16 amino acids long. In nucleotides, the CDR3 is TGTGCCACCAGTGATTCTGGGACTAGCGGGACAGATACGCAGTATTTT. This translates into CATSDSGTSGTDTQYF.

This clonotype was seen ten or more times. The chain is built from TRBV3-1 and TRBJ1-1; TRBD1 matches 8 bases. Germline CDR1 is LGHDT and CDR2 is YNNKEL (reference sequence). With V trimmed by 3 bases and J by 0 bases, 3 bases remained unmatched. The CDR3 sequence is 15 residues long. The CDR3 coding sequence is TGTGCCAGCAGCCAGACAGGGGCCGTGAACACTGAAGCTTTCTTT. It translates to CASSQTGAVNTEAFF.

This clonotype was counted a few times. The chain has TRBV10-1 and TRBJ1-4; 11 nucleotides align to TRBD1. From germline, CDR1 is WNHNN and CDR2 SYGVQD (reference sequence). The CDR3 spans 15 residues. V lost 7 bases and J lost 6; bases outside the gene matches: 7. The CDR3 loop is CASKILGQGDEKLFF. The CDR3 DNA follows: TGCGCCAGCAAAATTTTGGGACAGGGGGATGAAAAACTGTTTTTT.

The rearrangement uses TRBV11-2 and TRBJ2-1; no clear D. Trimming left V 2 bases short and J 7 bases short, with 0 bases between. This CDR3 region has 10 residues. Germline assignment: CDR1 SGHAT and CDR2 FQNNGV. Here the CDR3 reads CASSLNEQFF. The CDR3 DNA reads TGTGCCAGCAGCTTAAATGAGCAGTTCTTC.

The table lists this clonotype with many counts. This chain uses TRBV11-1 with TRBJ2-1; 13 bases fit TRBD2. Looked up from germline, CDR1 is SGHAT and CDR2 is FQDESV (reference sequence). The CDR3 loop spans 15 amino acids. The V segment lost 5 bases and the J segment 4 bases; nucleotides outside the gene matches: 2. The CDR3 is CASSRTSGGYNEQFF. DNA of the CDR3: TGTGCCAGCAGCAGGACTAGCGGGGGTTACAATGAGCAGTTCTTC.

This clonotype was detected many times. This chain joins TRBV29-1 and TRBJ2-3; unclear D gene. The CDR3 length is 12 residues. Per germline, CDR1 SQVTM and CDR2 ANQGSEA. V dropped 4 bases and J dropped 2 bases, with 7 bases sitting between them. CDR3 in amino acids: CSVVDTTDTQYF. CDR3 nucleotide sequence: TGCAGCGTTGTTGACACCACAGATACGCAGTATTTT.

The rearrangement joins TRBV29-1 to TRBJ1-1, with D uncertain. The V gene lost 4 bases and the J gene lost 8 bases, with 11 bases spanning the gap. The CDR3 length is 11 residues. Germline assignment: CDR1 SQVTM and CDR2 ANQGSEA. CDR3 region: CSVVQIREAFF. The CDR3 DNA sequence: TGCAGCGTTGTTCAGATAAGAGAAGCTTTCTTT.

This clonotype came up many times. The rearrangement uses TRBV12-3 or TRBV12-4 and TRBJ2-7, with a weak D call TRBD1 (6 bases). V was trimmed by 6 bases and J by 2 bases, leaving 14 bases between them. The CDR3 contains 14 residues. CDR3 in DNA: TGTGCCAGCAGGACAATGGACAGTACCTACGAGCAGTACTTC. This translates into CASRTMDSTYEQYF.

The chain is built from TRBV5-1 and TRBJ1-5, with 11 nucleotides matching TRBD1. Germline CDR1 is SGHRS and CDR2 is YFSETQ. Germline trimming cut 0 bases from V and 6 bases from J; bases unmatched to any gene: 2. The CDR3 consists of 15 residues. Here the CDR3 DNA reads TGCGCCAGCAGCTTGGGGACAGGGGGCAGTCAGCCCCAGCATTTT. Protein sequence: CASSLGTGGSQPQHF.

The chain recombines TRBV12-3 or TRBV12-4 with TRBJ2-7, with D perhaps matching TRBD2 (6 bases). This CDR3 has 13 amino acids. V lost 6 bases, J lost 6 bases, and 15 bases lay in between. The CDR3 region has the DNA TGTGCCAGCAGGCGCCGTACTAGCAGCGAGCAGTACTTC. This encodes CASRRRTSSEQYF.

This clonotype was seen only a few times. The rearrangement uses TRBV24-1 and TRBJ1-2; D possibly corresponds to TRBD1 (5 bases). Germline V lookup: CDR1 KGHDR, CDR2 SFDVKD. The CDR3 is 11 residues long. Trimming took 6 bases from V and 8 from J, leaving 9 bases between them. The CDR3: CATSWGSGYTF. CDR3 sequence (DNA): TGTGCCACCAGTTGGGGCTCCGGCTACACCTTC.

Only a few counts were recorded for this clonotype. The chain has TRBV27 and TRBJ2-7, with 9 bases aligning to TRBD1. This CDR3 is 14 amino acids long. The germline V gene has CDR1 MNHEY and CDR2 SMNVEV (reference sequence). Trimming cost V 4 bases and J 6 bases; bases outside gene matches: 7. DNA of the CDR3: TGTGCCAGCAGTTCGTCCGGGACAGGGACCGAGCAGTACTTC. This encodes CASSSSGTGTEQYF.

This sequence joins TRBV7-2 and TRBJ2-5, with a tentative D call TRBD2 (5 bases). The CDR3 extends over 15 amino acids. The germline V gene has CDR1 SGHTA and CDR2 FQGNSA. Trimming left V 2 bases short and J 0 bases short, with 10 bases between. The CDR3 bases are TGTGCCAGCAGCTTAAATGCCGGGAACCAAGAGACCCAGTACTTC. Protein product: CASSLNAGNQETQYF.

Worth noting for this clonotype: One junction end does not reproduce the germline sequence, and a read error may be involved. The chain has TRBV28 and TRBJ2-4, with 7 bases identical to TRBD1. The CDR3 is 14 residues long. Looked up from germline, CDR1 is MDHEN and CDR2 is SYDVKM. CDR3 residues: CASRVGQDLNILYF. The CDR3 nucleotides are TGTGCCAGCAGAGTTGGACAGGACCTAAACATTCTGTACTTC. Filled out from reference TRBV28 and TRBJ2-4, the complete variable domain reads DVKVTQSSRYLVKRTGEKVFLECVQDMDHENMFWYRQDPGLGLRLIYFSYDVKMKEKGDIPEGYSVSREKKERFSLILESASTNQTSMYLCASRVGQDLNILYFGAGTRLSVL.

The table lists this clonotype with a few counts. V usage is TRBV6-2 or TRBV6-3 and J usage is TRBJ2-3; 8 bases match TRBD2. With 10 bases clipped from V and 2 bases from J, the junction kept 8 bases outside the gene matches. The CDR3 consists of 14 residues. Germline V CDR1 and CDR2: MNHEY, SVGEGT. Here the CDR3 reads CATQAGVDTDTQYF. The CDR3 DNA reads as TGTGCCACCCAAGCGGGAGTCGACACAGATACGCAGTATTTT.

This clonotype was picked up many times. V is TRBV4-3 and J is TRBJ1-1, with TRBD1 as a possible D gene (5 bases). V lost 3 bases and J 5 bases, leaving 16 bases between the germline ends. CDR1 and CDR2 (germline): LGHNA, YSLEER. The CDR3 covers 15 residues. The CDR3 protein is CASSHGHLRGTEAFF. The DNA for the CDR3 is TGCGCCAGCAGCCATGGACACCTGAGAGGGACTGAAGCTTTCTTT.

This clonotype was seen ten or more times. J is TRBJ2-2 and V is TRBV29-1, with D perhaps TRBD2 (6 bases). This CDR3 contains 14 residues. V was shortened by 4 bases and J by 1 base, with 10 bases between the two germline ends. Germline V gives CDR1 SQVTM, CDR2 ANQGSEA. CDR3 residues: CSVVPSENTGELFF. The CDR3 DNA reads as TGCAGCGTTGTCCCTAGCGAGAACACCGGGGAGCTGTTTTTT.

This clonotype has only a few counts. The genes are TRBV20-1 and TRBJ2-3, with D uncertain. Germline lookup yields CDR1 DFQATT and CDR2 SNEGSKA (reference sequence). With 3 bases removed from V and 0 bases from J, the gap between germline ends came to 7 bases. CDR3 length equals 13 residues. Here the CDR3 DNA reads TGCAGTGCTAGTTCGGTTAGCACAGATACGCAGTATTTT. Protein product: CSASSVSTDTQYF.

This clonotype was picked up many times. The chain links TRBV30 to TRBJ2-7; D ambiguous. The CDR3 is made up of 11 amino acids. V was clipped by 2 bases and J by 5 bases, with 7 bases between them. Per germline, CDR1 GTSNPN and CDR2 SVGIG (reference sequence). CDR3 residues: CAWSPQNEQYF. The CDR3, as DNA: TGTGCCTGGAGTCCCCAAAACGAGCAGTACTTC. Full variable domain (remainder filled in from reference TRBV30 and TRBJ2-7): SQTIHQWPATLVQPVGSPLSLECTVEGTSNPNLYWYRQAAGRGLQLLFYSVGIGQISSEVPQNLSASRPQDRQFILSSKKLLLSDSGFYLCAWSPQNEQYFGPGTRLTVT.

This clonotype showed up just a few times. The chain links TRBV4-3 to TRBJ1-2, with D possibly TRBD1 on 5 matching bases. The CDR3 totals 15 residues. CDR1 and CDR2 (germline): LGHNA, YSLEER. Trimming left V 0 bases short and J 2 bases short, with 10 bases between. CDR3 sequence reads: CASSQDHGGNYGYTF. CDR3 coding DNA: TGCGCCAGCAGCCAAGATCACGGGGGGAACTATGGCTACACCTTC.

This clonotype was counted many times. The V gene is TRBV7-9, the J gene TRBJ1-2, with TRBD1 matching 7 bases. There are 13 residues in the CDR3. CDR1 SEHNR and CDR2 FQNEAQ come from the germline V gene (reference sequence). Trimming cost V 8 bases and J 4 bases; bases outside gene matches: 7. CDR3 nucleotides: TGTGCCAGCGTGAGGGACAGCCGCTATGGCTACACCTTC. Translated: CASVRDSRYGYTF.

Ten or more counts support this clonotype. The chain links TRBV29-1 to TRBJ1-1; D uncertain. Looked up from germline, CDR1 is SQVTM and CDR2 is ANQGSEA. Trimming cost V 4 bases and J 4 bases, with 10 bases left between them. The CDR3 covers 12 residues. DNA of the CDR3: TGCAGCGTTGGCCCGTCGGGCACTGAAGCTTTCTTT. It specifies CSVGPSGTEAFF.

This clonotype came up a few times. This chain's CDR3 is CASSSGKYTDTQYF. Here the CDR3 DNA reads TGTGCCAGCAGCTCCGGAAAATACACAGATACGCAGTATTTT. The chain links TRBV7-6 to TRBJ2-3; D unclear. This CDR3 is built from 14 residues. Germline lookup yields CDR1 SGHVS and CDR2 FNYEAQ. Trimming stripped 4 bases from V and 2 bases from J, with 10 bases between.

The chain combines TRBV5-1 with TRBJ2-6; D ambiguous. The V gene's germline CDR1 is SGHRS and CDR2 YFSETQ. Between the trimmed V and J ends, which lost 0 bases and 2 bases, there was a span of 9 bases. This CDR3 spans 16 amino acids. The CDR3 protein is CASSLAGSTGANVLTF. As DNA, the CDR3 is TGCGCCAGCAGCTTGGCCGGGTCCACTGGGGCCAACGTCCTGACTTTC. The full variable domain, with the rest looked up from reference TRBV5-1 and TRBJ2-6, is KAGVTQTPRYLIKTRGQQVTLSCSPISGHRSVSWYQQTPGQGLQFLFEYFSETQRNKGNFPGRFSGRQFSNSRSEMNVSTLELGDSALYLCASSLAGSTGANVLTFGAGSRLTVL.